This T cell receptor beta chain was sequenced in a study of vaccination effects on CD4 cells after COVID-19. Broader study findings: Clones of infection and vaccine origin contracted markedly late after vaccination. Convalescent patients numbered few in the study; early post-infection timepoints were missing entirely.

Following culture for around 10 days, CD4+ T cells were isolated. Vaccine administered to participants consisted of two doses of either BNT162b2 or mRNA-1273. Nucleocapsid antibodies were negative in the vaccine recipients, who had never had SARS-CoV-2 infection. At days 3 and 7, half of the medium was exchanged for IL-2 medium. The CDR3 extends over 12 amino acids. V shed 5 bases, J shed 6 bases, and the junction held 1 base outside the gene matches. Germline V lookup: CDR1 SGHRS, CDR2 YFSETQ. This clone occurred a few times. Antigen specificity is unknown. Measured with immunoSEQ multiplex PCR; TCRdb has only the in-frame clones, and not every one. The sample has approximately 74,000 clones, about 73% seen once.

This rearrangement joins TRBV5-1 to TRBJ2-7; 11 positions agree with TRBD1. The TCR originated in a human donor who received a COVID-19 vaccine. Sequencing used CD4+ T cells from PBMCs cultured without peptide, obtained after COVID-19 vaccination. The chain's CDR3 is CASRGTGGEQYV. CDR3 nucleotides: TGCGCCAGCAGGGGGACAGGGGGCGAGCAGTACGTC.